This TCR beta chain was sequenced in a study of memory CD4+ T cells and cytomegalovirus serostatus. Single viable CD3+CD4+CD8-CD45RO+ cells were sorted as the memory CD4+ T cells. This clone was detected only a few times. V was trimmed by 2 bases and J by 0 bases, leaving 14 bases between them. This CDR3 has 17 residues. Germline lookup yields CDR1 SGHTA and CDR2 FQGNSA. Produced via immunoSEQ multiplex PCR; TCRdb's table is partial and in-frame only. The sample has tens of thousands of clones, about 75% seen once. The sequence was obtained from an adult in good health and CMV-seronegative. Some clones in this sample may be carry-over from other donors' samples. The chain carries TRBV7-2 and TRBJ2-1; D remains unclear. Source material: memory CD4+ T cells from blood. The CDR3 protein is CASSLRAFLSSYNEQFF. CDR3 DNA: TGTGCCAGCAGCTTACGGGCCTTCTTGAGCTCCTACAATGAGCAGTTCTTC.